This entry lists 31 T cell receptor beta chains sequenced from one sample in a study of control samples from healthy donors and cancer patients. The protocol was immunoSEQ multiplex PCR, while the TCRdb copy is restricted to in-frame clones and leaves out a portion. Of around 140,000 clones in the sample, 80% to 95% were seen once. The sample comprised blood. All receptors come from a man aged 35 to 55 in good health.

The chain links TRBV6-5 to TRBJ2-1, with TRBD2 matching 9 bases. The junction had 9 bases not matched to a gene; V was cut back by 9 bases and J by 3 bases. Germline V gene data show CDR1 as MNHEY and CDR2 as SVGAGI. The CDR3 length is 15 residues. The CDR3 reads CASTIAGEYYNEQFF. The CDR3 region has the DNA TGTGCCAGTACCATAGCGGGGGAGTACTACAATGAGCAGTTCTTC.

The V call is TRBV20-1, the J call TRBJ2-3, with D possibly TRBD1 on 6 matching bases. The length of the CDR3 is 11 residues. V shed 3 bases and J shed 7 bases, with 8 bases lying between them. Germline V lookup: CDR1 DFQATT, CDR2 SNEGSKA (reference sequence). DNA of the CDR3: TGCAGTGCTAGTGGACAGAATACGCAGTATTTT. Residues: CSASGQNTQYF.

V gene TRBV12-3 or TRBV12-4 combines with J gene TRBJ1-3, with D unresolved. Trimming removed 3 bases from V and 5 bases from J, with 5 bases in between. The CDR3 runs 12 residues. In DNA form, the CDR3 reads TGTGCCAGCAGTTTTATTCGAAACACCATATATTTT. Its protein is CASSFIRNTIYF.

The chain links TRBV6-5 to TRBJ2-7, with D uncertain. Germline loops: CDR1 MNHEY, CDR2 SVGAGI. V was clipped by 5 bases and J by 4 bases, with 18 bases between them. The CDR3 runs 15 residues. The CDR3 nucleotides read TGTGCCAGCAGTCGAGAGTTAGATGCAAATTACGAGCAGTACTTC. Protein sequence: CASSRELDANYEQYF.

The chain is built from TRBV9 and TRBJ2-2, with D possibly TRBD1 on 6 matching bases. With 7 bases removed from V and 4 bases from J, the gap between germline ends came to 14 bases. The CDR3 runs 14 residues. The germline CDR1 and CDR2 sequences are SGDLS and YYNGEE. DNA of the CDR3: TGTGCCAGCTCCCCACAGGGTGGCACCGGGGAGCTGTTTTTT. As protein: CASSPQGGTGELFF.

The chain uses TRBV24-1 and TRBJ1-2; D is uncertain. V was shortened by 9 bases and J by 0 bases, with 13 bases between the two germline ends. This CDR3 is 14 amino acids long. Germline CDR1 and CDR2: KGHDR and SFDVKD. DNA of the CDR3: TGTGCCACCCTCCCGAACGGGGCTAACTATGGCTACACCTTC. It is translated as CATLPNGANYGYTF.

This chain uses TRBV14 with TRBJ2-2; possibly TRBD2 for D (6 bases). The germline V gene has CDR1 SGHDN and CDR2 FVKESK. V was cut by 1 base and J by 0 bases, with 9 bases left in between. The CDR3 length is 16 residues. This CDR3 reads CASSQGSGANTGELFF. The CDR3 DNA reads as TGTGCCAGCAGCCAAGGGTCGGGGGCGAACACCGGGGAGCTGTTTTTT. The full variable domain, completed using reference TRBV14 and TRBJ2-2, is EAGVTQFPSHSVIEKGQTVTLRCDPISGHDNLYWYRRVMGKEIKFLLHFVKESKQDESGMPNNRFLAERTGGTYSTLKVQPAELEDSGVYFCASSQGSGANTGELFFGEGSRLTVL.

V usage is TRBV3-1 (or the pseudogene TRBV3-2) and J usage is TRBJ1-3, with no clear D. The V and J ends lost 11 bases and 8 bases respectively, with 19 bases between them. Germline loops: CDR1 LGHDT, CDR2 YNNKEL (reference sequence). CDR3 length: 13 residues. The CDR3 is CARWAPIEDTIYF. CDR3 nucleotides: TGTGCCCGTTGGGCCCCGATTGAGGACACCATATATTTT.

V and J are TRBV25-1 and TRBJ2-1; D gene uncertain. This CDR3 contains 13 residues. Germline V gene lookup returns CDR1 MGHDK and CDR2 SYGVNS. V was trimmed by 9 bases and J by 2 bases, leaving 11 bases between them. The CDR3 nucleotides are TGTGCCAGTCAGGCCACCGCCTACAATGAGCAGTTCTTC. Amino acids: CASQATAYNEQFF.

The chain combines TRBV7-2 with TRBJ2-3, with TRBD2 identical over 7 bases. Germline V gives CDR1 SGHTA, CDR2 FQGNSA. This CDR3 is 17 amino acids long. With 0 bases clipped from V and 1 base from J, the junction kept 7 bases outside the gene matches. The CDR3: CASSLAKSAGGTDTQYF. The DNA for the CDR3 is TGTGCCAGCAGCTTAGCGAAGTCGGCGGGGGGCACAGATACGCAGTATTTT.

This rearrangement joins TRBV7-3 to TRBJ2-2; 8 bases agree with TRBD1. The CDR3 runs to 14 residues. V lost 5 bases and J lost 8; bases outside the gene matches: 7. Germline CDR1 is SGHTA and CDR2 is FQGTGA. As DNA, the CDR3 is TGTGCCAGCAGCCCGCGGGACAGGAGGGGGGAGCTGTTTTTT. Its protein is CASSPRDRRGELFF. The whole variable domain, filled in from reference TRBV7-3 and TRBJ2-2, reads GAGVSQTPSNKVTEKGKYVELRCDPISGHTALYWYRQSLGQGPEFLIYFQGTGAADDSGLPNDRFFAVRPEGSVSTLKIQRTERGDSAVYLCASSPRDRRGELFFGEGSRLTVL.

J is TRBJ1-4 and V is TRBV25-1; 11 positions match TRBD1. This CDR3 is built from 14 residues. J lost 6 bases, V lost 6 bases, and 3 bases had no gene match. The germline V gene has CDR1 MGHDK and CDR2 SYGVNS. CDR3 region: CASRRTGGHEKLFF. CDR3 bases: TGTGCCAGCAGGAGGACAGGGGGCCATGAAAAACTGTTTTTT.

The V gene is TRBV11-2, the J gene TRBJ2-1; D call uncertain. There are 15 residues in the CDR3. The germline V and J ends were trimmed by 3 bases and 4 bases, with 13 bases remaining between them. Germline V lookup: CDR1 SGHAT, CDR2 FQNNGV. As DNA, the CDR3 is TGTGCCAGCAGCTTTTCCGTGGAACCGTACAATGAGCAGTTCTTC. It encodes CASSFSVEPYNEQFF.

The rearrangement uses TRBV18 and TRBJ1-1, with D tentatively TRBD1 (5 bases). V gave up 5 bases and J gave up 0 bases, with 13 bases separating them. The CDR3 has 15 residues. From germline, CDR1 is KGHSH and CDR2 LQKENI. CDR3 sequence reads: CASSSSRGLNTEAFF. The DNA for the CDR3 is TGTGCCAGCTCATCGTCAAGGGGATTGAACACTGAAGCTTTCTTT.

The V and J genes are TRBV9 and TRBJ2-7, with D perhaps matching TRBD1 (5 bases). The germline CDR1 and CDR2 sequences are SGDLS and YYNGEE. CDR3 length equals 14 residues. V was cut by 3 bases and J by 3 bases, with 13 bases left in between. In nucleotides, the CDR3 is TGTGCCAGCAGCGCCCAGGGAATGGGCTACGAGCAGTACTTC. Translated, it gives CASSAQGMGYEQYF.

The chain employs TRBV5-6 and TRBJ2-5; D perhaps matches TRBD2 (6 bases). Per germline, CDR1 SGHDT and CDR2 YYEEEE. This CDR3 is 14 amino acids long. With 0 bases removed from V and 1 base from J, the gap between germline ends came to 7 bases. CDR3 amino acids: CASSLVGGQETQYF. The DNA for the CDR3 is TGTGCCAGCAGCTTGGTCGGGGGCCAAGAGACCCAGTACTTC.

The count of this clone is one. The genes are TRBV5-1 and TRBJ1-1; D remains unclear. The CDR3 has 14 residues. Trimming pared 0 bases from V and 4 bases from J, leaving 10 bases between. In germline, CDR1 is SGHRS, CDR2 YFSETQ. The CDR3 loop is CASSLAVGSTEAFF. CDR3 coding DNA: TGCGCCAGCAGCTTGGCCGTCGGGAGCACTGAAGCTTTCTTT.

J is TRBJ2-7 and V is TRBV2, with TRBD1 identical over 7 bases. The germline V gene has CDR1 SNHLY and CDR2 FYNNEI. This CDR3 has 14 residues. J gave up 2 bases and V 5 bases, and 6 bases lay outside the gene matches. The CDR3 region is CASSYYGQAYEQYF. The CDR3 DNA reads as TGTGCCAGCAGTTATTATGGACAGGCCTACGAGCAGTACTTC.

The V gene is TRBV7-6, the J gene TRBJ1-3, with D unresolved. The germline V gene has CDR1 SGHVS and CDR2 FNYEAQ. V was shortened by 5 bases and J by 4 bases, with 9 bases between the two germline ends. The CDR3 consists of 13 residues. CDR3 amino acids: CASSLPYGNTIYF. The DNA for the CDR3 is TGTGCCAGCAGCCTCCCGTACGGAAACACCATATATTTT.

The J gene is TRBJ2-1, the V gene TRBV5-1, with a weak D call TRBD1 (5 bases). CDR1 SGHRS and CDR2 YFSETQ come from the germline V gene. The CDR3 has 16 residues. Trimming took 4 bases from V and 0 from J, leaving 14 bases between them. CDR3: CASSKGQRSSYNEQFF. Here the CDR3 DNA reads TGCGCCAGCAGCAAGGGGCAACGGAGCTCCTACAATGAGCAGTTCTTC.

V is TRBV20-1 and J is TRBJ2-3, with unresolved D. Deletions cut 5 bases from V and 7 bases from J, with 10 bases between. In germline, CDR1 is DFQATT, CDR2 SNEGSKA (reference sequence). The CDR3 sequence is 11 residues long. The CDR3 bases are TGCAGTGCTCAACCGAGTTATACGCAGTATTTT. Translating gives CSAQPSYTQYF.

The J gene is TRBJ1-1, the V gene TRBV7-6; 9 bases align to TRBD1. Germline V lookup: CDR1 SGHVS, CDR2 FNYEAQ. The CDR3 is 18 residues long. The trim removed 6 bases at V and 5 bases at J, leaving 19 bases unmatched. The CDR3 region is CASRPKAPGQGRGTEAFF. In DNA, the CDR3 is TGTGCCAGCAGGCCAAAAGCCCCGGGACAGGGTCGGGGGACTGAAGCTTTCTTT.

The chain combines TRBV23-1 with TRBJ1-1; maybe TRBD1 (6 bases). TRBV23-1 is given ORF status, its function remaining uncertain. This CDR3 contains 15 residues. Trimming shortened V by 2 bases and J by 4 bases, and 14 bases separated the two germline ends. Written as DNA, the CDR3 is TGCGCCAGCAGTCAAGCAGGGGCCCGGGGCACTGAAGCTTTCTTT. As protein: CASSQAGARGTEAFF.

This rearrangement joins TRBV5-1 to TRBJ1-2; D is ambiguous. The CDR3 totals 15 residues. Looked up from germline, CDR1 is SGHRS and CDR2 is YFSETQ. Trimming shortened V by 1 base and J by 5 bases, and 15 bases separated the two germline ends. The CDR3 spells CASSLYADLSYGYTF. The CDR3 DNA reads TGCGCCAGCAGCTTGTATGCGGACCTCTCTTATGGCTACACCTTC.

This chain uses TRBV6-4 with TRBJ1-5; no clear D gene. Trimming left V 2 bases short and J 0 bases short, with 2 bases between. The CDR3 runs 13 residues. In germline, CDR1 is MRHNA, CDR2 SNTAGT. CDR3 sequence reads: CASSDGSNQPQHF. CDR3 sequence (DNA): TGTGCCAGCAGTGACGGTAGCAATCAGCCCCAGCATTTT.

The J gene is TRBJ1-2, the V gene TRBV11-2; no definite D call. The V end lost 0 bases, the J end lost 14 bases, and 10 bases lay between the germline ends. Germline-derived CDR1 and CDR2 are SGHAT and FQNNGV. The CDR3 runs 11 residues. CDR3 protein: CASSLEVRATF. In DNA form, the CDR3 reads TGTGCCAGCAGCTTAGAGGTGCGGGCTACCTTC.

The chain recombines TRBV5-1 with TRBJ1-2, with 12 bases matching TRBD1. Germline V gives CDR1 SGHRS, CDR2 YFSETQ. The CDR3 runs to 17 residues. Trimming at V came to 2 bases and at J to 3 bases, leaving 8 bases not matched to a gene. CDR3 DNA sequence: TGCGCCAGCAGCTTTGGGACAGGGGGCGCCGGACACTATGGCTACACCTTC. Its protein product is CASSFGTGGAGHYGYTF.

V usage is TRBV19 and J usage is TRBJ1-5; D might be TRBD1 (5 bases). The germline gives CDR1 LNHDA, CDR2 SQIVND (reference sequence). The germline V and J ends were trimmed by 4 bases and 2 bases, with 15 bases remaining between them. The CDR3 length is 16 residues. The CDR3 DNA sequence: TGTGCCAGTAGTACCGGCGGGGGGGTAGGCAATCAGCCCCAGCATTTT. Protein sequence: CASSTGGGVGNQPQHF.

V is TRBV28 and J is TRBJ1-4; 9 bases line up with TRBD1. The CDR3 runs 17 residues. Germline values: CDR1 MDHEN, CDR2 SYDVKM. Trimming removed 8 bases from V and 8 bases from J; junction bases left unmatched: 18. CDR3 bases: TGTGCCAGCGGAACTCAAACAGGGGGCGCGGAACGGGAAAAACTGTTTTTT. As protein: CASGTQTGGAEREKLFF.

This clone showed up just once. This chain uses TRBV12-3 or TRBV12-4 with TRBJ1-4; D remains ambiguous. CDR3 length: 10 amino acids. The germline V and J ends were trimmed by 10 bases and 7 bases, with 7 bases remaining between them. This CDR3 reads CANESEKLFF. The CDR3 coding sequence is TGTGCCAATGAGAGTGAAAAACTGTTTTTT.

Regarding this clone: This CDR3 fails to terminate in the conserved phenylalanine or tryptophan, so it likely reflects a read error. DNA for the CDR3: TGTGCCAGCAGCCAAGGGACAGGGAGAGAGGCTTTCTCT. It is translated as CASSQGTGREAFS. The V gene is TRBV14, the J gene TRBJ1-1, with TRBD1 matching over 8 bases. CDR3 length: 13 residues. Germline CDR1 and CDR2: SGHDN and FVKESK. V dropped 1 base and J dropped 11; count of bases not matched to a gene: 6.